The 23 T cell receptor beta chains below were found in one sample sequenced in a study of PD-1 blockade in classical Hodgkin lymphoma. The protocol was immunoSEQ multiplex PCR, while the TCRdb copy is restricted to in-frame clones and leaves out a portion. The repertoire holds roughly 40,000 clones, with more than 75% as singletons. Every single patient, without exception, relapsed after autologous stem cell transplantation, and brentuximab vedotin exposure varied. This specimen was peripheral blood mononuclear cells (PBMCs), taken at baseline. The receptors were gathered from a human donor with classical Hodgkin lymphoma.

This chain connects TRBV21-1 to TRBJ2-7; no DNA check was done on the table's D call, TRBD1. TRBV21-1 is marked as a pseudogene. The CDR3 runs 15 residues. The CDR3 protein is CASSKKGQGNYEQYF. As DNA, the CDR3 is TGTGCCAGCAGCAAAAAGGGACAGGGGAACTACGAGCAGTACTTC.

The rearrangement joins TRBV30 to TRBJ2-3; D assignment may be TRBD1 or TRBD2 (5 bases each). From germline, CDR1 is GTSNPN and CDR2 SVGIG (reference sequence). Trimming pared 3 bases from V and 1 base from J, leaving 11 bases between. The CDR3 spans 14 residues. The CDR3 sequence: CAWRTRDGTDTQYF. The CDR3 DNA is TGTGCCTGGAGGACACGGGACGGCACAGATACGCAGTATTTT.

The CDR3 spells CASSTRGTGGRETQYF. CDR3 DNA sequence: TGTGCCAGTAGTACTAGGGGGACAGGGGGTCGGGAGACCCAGTACTTC. The genes are TRBV19 and TRBJ2-5; 11 bases are shared with TRBD1. This CDR3 comprises 16 residues. Germline CDR1 LNHDA, CDR2 SQIVND (reference sequence). Trimming took 4 bases from V and 5 from J; bases not matched to a gene: 9.

The rearrangement links TRBV19 to TRBJ1-5; 8 bases agree with TRBD1. This CDR3 is 16 amino acids long. V shed 5 bases, J shed 3 bases, and the junction held 9 bases outside the gene matches. The germline CDR1 and CDR2 sequences are LNHDA and SQIVND (reference sequence). The CDR3 region has the DNA TGTGCCAGTAGTTGGACAGGGACAAGGGTCAATCAGCCCCAGCATTTT. Translation: CASSWTGTRVNQPQHF.

The CDR3 DNA sequence: TGTGCCAGCAGCTTAGCCCAAATGAACACCGGGGAGCTGTTTTTT. Translating gives CASSLAQMNTGELFF. V usage is TRBV7-2 and J usage is TRBJ2-2, with D unclear. Trimming cost V 0 bases and J 1 base, with 6 bases left between them. The CDR3 is 15 amino acids. The germline V gene encodes CDR1 SGHTA and CDR2 FQGNSA. Drawing the rest from reference TRBV7-2 and TRBJ2-2, the complete variable domain is GAGVSQSPSNKVTEKGKDVELRCDPISGHTALYWYRQSLGQGLEFLIYFQGNSAPDKSGLPSDRFSAERTGGSVSTLTIQRTQQEDSAVYLCASSLAQMNTGELFFGEGSRLTVL.

V is TRBV27 and J is TRBJ2-4; 8 bases map to TRBD2. The germline V gene has CDR1 MNHEY and CDR2 SMNVEV (reference sequence). The CDR3 is made up of 17 amino acids. Unmatched junction bases numbered 5, after V lost 1 base and J lost 0 bases. The CDR3 DNA sequence: TGTGCCAGCAGTTTATATGCGGGGGGACTAGCCAAAAACATTCAGTACTTC. This gives the protein CASSLYAGGLAKNIQYF.

The chain combines TRBV27 with TRBJ2-7; D call uncertain. CDR3 length equals 16 residues. Germline lookup yields CDR1 MNHEY and CDR2 SMNVEV (reference sequence). The V end was cut by 1 base, the J end by 0 bases, with 13 bases between. The DNA of the CDR3 is TGTGCCAGCAGTTTATTGCCAGCGAGCAGCTCCTACGAGCAGTACTTC. Its translation is CASSLLPASSSYEQYF.

The chain couples TRBV7-6 to TRBJ2-7; 9 nucleotides agree with TRBD1. This CDR3 is built from 14 residues. With V trimmed by 5 bases and J by 2 bases, 4 bases remained unmatched. Germline values: CDR1 SGHVS, CDR2 FNYEAQ. CDR3 in amino acids: CASSRGTGTYEQYF. DNA for the CDR3: TGTGCCAGCAGCCGCGGGACAGGGACCTACGAGCAGTACTTC.

The genes are TRBV7-9 and TRBJ2-5, with D perhaps matching TRBD2 (6 bases). V lost 4 bases and J lost 7, with 13 bases in between. The V gene's germline CDR1 is SEHNR and CDR2 FQNEAQ (reference sequence). CDR3 length equals 13 residues. The CDR3 DNA follows: TGTGCCAGCAGCTCGGAGGGTGGAGGGACCCAGTACTTC. It yields the protein CASSSEGGGTQYF.

The rearrangement joins TRBV5-1 to TRBJ2-7, with D possibly TRBD1 on 6 matching bases. This CDR3 comprises 13 residues. Germline values: CDR1 SGHRS, CDR2 YFSETQ. Deletions cut 4 bases from V and 4 bases from J, with 12 bases between. The DNA for the CDR3 is TGCGCCAGCAGCACCCAGGGGCGGTACGAGCAGTACTTC. The encoded protein is CASSTQGRYEQYF. The variable domain in full, completed from reference TRBV5-1 and TRBJ2-7, reads KAGVTQTPRYLIKTRGQQVTLSCSPISGHRSVSWYQQTPGQGLQFLFEYFSETQRNKGNFPGRFSGRQFSNSRSEMNVSTLELGDSALYLCASSTQGRYEQYFGPGTRLTVT.

The V call is TRBV2, the J call TRBJ1-2, with 10 bases that match TRBD1. V gave up 6 bases and J gave up 6 bases; unmatched junction bases: 10. The CDR3 is 15 residues long. The germline V gene has CDR1 SNHLY and CDR2 FYNNEI. CDR3 protein: CASRGTGQGEDGYTF. DNA of the CDR3: TGTGCCAGCAGGGGTACCGGACAGGGGGAGGATGGCTACACCTTC. The full variable domain, its missing parts supplied by reference TRBV2 and TRBJ1-2, is EPEVTQTPSHQVTQMGQEVILRCVPISNHLYFYWYRQILGQKVEFLVSFYNNEISEKSEIFDDQFSVERPDGSNFTLKIRSTKLEDSAMYFCASRGTGQGEDGYTFGSGTRLTVV.

V is TRBV5-1 and J is TRBJ2-1, with 9 bases lining up with TRBD1. The CDR3 runs to 13 residues. Germline V lookup: CDR1 SGHRS, CDR2 YFSETQ. V lost 7 bases and J lost 5; bases outside the gene matches: 4. The CDR3 DNA sequence: TGCGCCAGCGGGACAGGGTGGGACAATGAGCAGTTCTTC. The encoded protein is CASGTGWDNEQFF.

The CDR3 spells CSVHGQGGLNTEAFF. The DNA of the CDR3 is TGCAGCGTTCACGGACAGGGAGGACTTAACACTGAAGCTTTCTTT. The chain joins TRBV29-1 to TRBJ1-1; TRBD1 matches 8 bases. After removal of 5 bases from V and 2 bases from J, the junction contained 10 bases not matched to a gene. This CDR3 comprises 15 residues. CDR1 is SQVTM and CDR2 is ANQGSEA in the germline V gene. The whole variable domain, filled in from reference TRBV29-1 and TRBJ1-1, reads SAVISQKPSRDICQRGTSLTIQCQVDSQVTMMFWYRQQPGQSLTLIATANQGSEATYESGFVIDKFPISRPNLTFSTLTVSNMSPEDSSIYLCSVHGQGGLNTEAFFGQGTRLTVV.

As regards this clone: A junction end diverges from the germline sequence, so it may reflect a read error. The V and J genes are TRBV2 and TRBJ1-5; 8 nucleotides agree with TRBD1. Germline CDR1 is SNHLY and CDR2 is FYNNEI. CDR3 size: 22 residues. In DNA, the CDR3 is TGTGCCAGCAGTGTTCACGGACAGGGACACCCCGGTGGGCTGTGTAGCAATCGGCCCCAGCATTTT. This encodes CASSVHGQGHPGGLCSNRPQHF.

This clone appeared a few times. The V call is TRBV5-1, the J call TRBJ2-7; D is uncertain. The V gene's germline CDR1 is SGHRS and CDR2 YFSETQ. The V end lost 0 bases, the J end lost 6 bases, and 10 bases lay between the germline ends. CDR3 length: 13 residues. DNA for the CDR3: TGCGCCAGCAGCTTGGTGGTCGCAGGCGAGCAGTACTTC. Its translation is CASSLVVAGEQYF.

Only a few counts were recorded for this clone. The chain uses TRBV19 and TRBJ1-1; no clear D gene. The V and J ends lost 1 base and 2 bases respectively, with 8 bases between them. CDR1 and CDR2 from the germline V gene are LNHDA and SQIVND (reference sequence). The CDR3 totals 14 residues. The CDR3: CASSIGGVNTEAFF. CDR3 DNA sequence: TGTGCCAGTAGTATAGGAGGAGTTAACACTGAAGCTTTCTTT.

This chain connects TRBV7-9 to TRBJ2-2; 9 bases line up with TRBD1. The CDR3 contains 16 residues. The V gene end was trimmed by 5 bases and the J gene end by 2 bases; junction bases not matched to a gene: 6. From germline, CDR1 is SEHNR and CDR2 FQNEAQ (reference sequence). The CDR3 loop is CASSRRQGVNTGELFF. The CDR3 DNA sequence: TGTGCCAGCAGCCGCCGACAGGGGGTAAACACCGGGGAGCTGTTTTTT.

The CDR3 nucleotides are TGTGCCACCAGCAGTTTCGGGGCTAGCACAGATACGCAGTATTTT. It encodes CATSSFGASTDTQYF. The rearrangement joins TRBV15 to TRBJ2-3; D may be TRBD1 or TRBD2 (5 bases each). The V gene's germline CDR1 is LNHNV and CDR2 YYDKDF (reference sequence). This CDR3 spans 15 amino acids. Trimming took off 3 bases at V and 0 bases at J, with 10 bases between the two ends.

The DNA for the CDR3 is TGTGCCAGCAGTCCCCCTACAGTGAACACTGAAGCTTTCTTT. It specifies CASSPPTVNTEAFF. V and J are TRBV28 and TRBJ1-1; D ambiguous. The length of the CDR3 is 14 residues. CDR1 is MDHEN, CDR2 SYDVKM, per germline. Trimming left V 5 bases short and J 0 bases short, with 10 bases between.

V gene TRBV18 combines with J gene TRBJ1-3; D gene ambiguous. Trimming took 0 bases from V and 2 from J, leaving 17 bases between them. This CDR3 is 18 amino acids long. Germline loops: CDR1 KGHSH, CDR2 LQKENI. The CDR3 DNA reads TGTGCCAGCTCACCACCGGATTGGTCTGCTGGACCTGGAAACACCATATATTTT. It specifies CASSPPDWSAGPGNTIYF.

This clone was counted a single time. The V and J genes are TRBV19 and TRBJ2-1, with 10 nucleotides matching TRBD2. Looked up from germline, CDR1 is LNHDA and CDR2 is SQIVND (reference sequence). The CDR3 is made up of 15 amino acids. J lost 8 bases, V lost 4 bases, and 8 bases had no gene match. The CDR3 DNA reads TGTGCCAGTAGTACCCCGGGACTAGCGCGGGATGAGCAGTTCTTC. This codes for CASSTPGLARDEQFF.

A single count supports this clone. V and J are TRBV4-1 and TRBJ1-2, with a possible D match to TRBD1 (6 bases). The length of the CDR3 is 13 residues. V dropped 7 bases and J dropped 5 bases, with 14 bases sitting between them. Germline loops: CDR1 MGHRA, CDR2 YSYEKL. The CDR3 here is CASNDPGEYGYTF. In DNA form, the CDR3 reads TGCGCCAGCAATGATCCAGGGGAGTATGGCTACACCTTC.

The chain has TRBV4-3 and TRBJ2-7; a weak D match, TRBD1 (5 bases). Between the trimmed V and J ends, which lost 0 bases and 3 bases, there was a span of 15 bases. CDR1 and CDR2 (germline): LGHNA, YSLEER. The CDR3 is 16 residues long. CDR3 sequence reads: CASSQDLDKGDYEQYF. The CDR3 DNA follows: TGCGCCAGCAGCCAAGATCTGGACAAGGGTGACTACGAGCAGTACTTC.